This T cell receptor (beta chain) was observed in a study of response to subunit inactivated influenza vaccine. TCRdb ran MiXCR on the RT-PCR reads and lists one entry per CDR3 protein. This table has approximately 480,000 distinct CDR3 sequences, roughly 11% appearing once. This clonotype showed up many times. The V end lost 7 bases, the J end lost 11 bases, and 14 bases lay between the germline ends. CDR3 length: 11 amino acids. CDR1 and CDR2 (germline): SGHTA, FQGNSA. V is TRBV7-2 and J is TRBJ1-2; no reliable D call. The sample here was PBMCs from blood, taken about 6 weeks after vaccination. The receptor was isolated from a man aged 45-65 years who received an inactivated influenza vaccine. CDR3 coding DNA: TGTGCCAGCACCGCCACGGGGAGATACACCTTC. Translating gives CASTATGRYTF.